This is a list of T cell receptor beta chains from one sample in a study of CD8 T cells in ankylosing spondylitis. Each CDR3 protein is one row after TCRdb ran MiXCR on the 5' RACE reads. The sample shows around 440,000 distinct CDR3 sequences, roughly a sixth of them seen only once. Material: blood, either unsorted or a sorted T cell fraction (not recorded which). These receptors were collected from a male donor with ankylosing spondylitis. CDR3s include the opening cysteine and the closing phenylalanine or tryptophan. D genes are given only for firm matches. Size values are once, few and many counts, or a class for expanded clones, and some rows have none.

CDR3 DNA	CDR3 protein	J gene	D gene	clone size	V gene
TGCAGTGCTACTTCGGGGAGGGAGCAGTACTTC	CSATSGREQYF	TRBJ2-7	.	.	TRBV20-1
TGTGCTAGCAGCCAAGGGAACGGACTCTACAATGAGCAGTTCTTC	CASSQGNGLYNEQFF	TRBJ2-1	.	few	TRBV7-7
TGTGCCAGCAGTCCCCGGACTTACGAGCAGTACTTC	CASSPRTYEQYF	TRBJ2-7	.	many	TRBV12-3/TRBV12-4
TGTGCCTGGAGTCGACAGCCTGGCAATCAGCCCCAGCATTTT	CAWSRQPGNQPQHF	TRBJ1-5	.	.	TRBV30
TGTGCCAGCAGCTCGACAGGGAAACGGTCCGAGCAGTACTTC	CASSSTGKRSEQYF	TRBJ2-7	TRBD1	.	TRBV2
TGTGCCTCAAACACAGGGGGTTGGGGCACAGATACGCAGTATTTT	CASNTGGWGTDTQYF	TRBJ2-3	TRBD1	many	TRBV7-2
TGTGCCAGCAGCGTCCACGGGGGACAAGGCTATGGCTACACCTTC	CASSVHGGQGYGYTF	TRBJ1-2	.	.	TRBV9
TGTGCCAGCACCCTAGCTGGGGGCAATCAGCCCCAGCATTTT	CASTLAGGNQPQHF	TRBJ1-5	.	.	TRBV28
TGTGCCAGCAGCTTCGGGGGTTCTAATGAAAAACTGTTTTTT	CASSFGGSNEKLFF	TRBJ1-4	.	.	TRBV7-2
TGCGCCAGCAGCCAAGACTGGGGGAGAGGCACAGATACGCAGTATTTT	CASSQDWGRGTDTQYF	TRBJ2-3	.	few	TRBV4-3
TGTGCCAGCAGCAAGGATAGTGACGGGAGGGTCGGCCAAGAGACCCAGTACTTC	CASSKDSDGRVGQETQYF	TRBJ2-5	TRBD2	.	TRBV7-3
TGCAGTGCTAGCCCGAACGATCAGCCCCAGCATTTT	CSASPNDQPQHF	TRBJ1-5	.	.	TRBV20-1
TGCGCCAGCAGCTCGAGCGGGAGGGCCCTGGAGAGGGTGCAGTTCTTC	CASSSSGRALERVQFF	TRBJ2-1	TRBD2	many	TRBV5-1
TGTGCCAGTAGCAACCCGGGACAGGGAAACACCGGGGAGCTGTTTTTT	CASSNPGQGNTGELFF	TRBJ2-2	TRBD1	few	TRBV19
TGTGCCAGCATTAAAGCGGGGGCGAGGGGGAATGAGCAGTTCTTC	CASIKAGARGNEQFF	TRBJ2-1	TRBD2	few	TRBV6-1
TGTGCCAGCAGCTTGGTCGGACTAGCGGGACCCAACACCGGGGAGCTGTTTTTT	CASSLVGLAGPNTGELFF	TRBJ2-2	TRBD2	few	TRBV5-6
TGTGCCACCAGTGACGTACAGGGGACCGGGGAGCTGTTTTTT	CATSDVQGTGELFF	TRBJ2-2	TRBD1	few	TRBV24-1
TGTGCCAGCGCTGTTGGCCTCCCCCGGGACTATGGCTACACCTTC	CASAVGLPRDYGYTF	TRBJ1-2	.	.	TRBV6-1
TGTGCCAGCAGCTTACACAAGCCAGGACACTTGGGCGGGGAGCTGTTTTTT	CASSLHKPGHLGGELFF	TRBJ2-2	.	.	TRBV11-3
TGTGCCAGCAGCTTGGACTTTAATGAGCAGTTCTTC	CASSLDFNEQFF	TRBJ2-1	.	.	TRBV7-9
TGCAGTGCGCCCGGACTAGCGGGGGGCGTGGAGACCCAGTACTTC	CSAPGLAGGVETQYF	TRBJ2-5	TRBD2	.	TRBV20-1
TGTGCCAGCAGCTTAGCACCCTCATCCACCGGGGAGCTGTTTTTT	CASSLAPSSTGELFF	TRBJ2-2	.	few	TRBV11-2
TGTGCCAGCAGTGAAGCGGACAGGGTGGACATTCAGTACTTC	CASSEADRVDIQYF	TRBJ2-4	TRBD1	.	TRBV2
TGTGCCAGCAGGCCAAGCTCTGGAAACACCATATATTTT	CASRPSSGNTIYF	TRBJ1-3	.	many	TRBV12-3/TRBV12-4
TGCAGTGCTAGGGGGACAGGGTTGGCCCCTGGAAACACCATATATTTT	CSARGTGLAPGNTIYF	TRBJ1-3	TRBD1	.	TRBV20-1
TGCGCCAGCAACATGGGTGGGACAGCTAACACTGAAGCTTTCTTT	CASNMGGTANTEAFF	TRBJ1-1	TRBD1	.	TRBV5-1
TGCGCCAGCAGCTGGGACAGCAACACTGAAGCTTTCTTT	CASSWDSNTEAFF	TRBJ1-1	TRBD1	few	TRBV5-1
TGTGCCAGCAGCTTAGCACAGGGGGCTGAGACCCAGTACTTC	CASSLAQGAETQYF	TRBJ2-5	TRBD1	few	TRBV7-9